This TCR beta chain emerged from a study of OX40 agonist ivuxolimab in advanced cancers. General observations from the study: The study observed clonal expansion of CD4+ and CD8+ blood T cells by week 6 at 0.1 to 3.0 mg/kg.

The CDR3 totals 14 residues. J was trimmed by 7 bases and V by 6 bases; bases with no gene match: 8. Per the germline V gene, CDR1 is MNHEY and CDR2 is SVGAGI. Patients were excluded for autoimmune disease history or systemic immunosuppression. Regarding this clone: Its antigen remains unknown.

Libraries were prepared by immunoSEQ multiplex PCR; TCRdb keeps only in-frame clonotypes and omits some of them. The sample holds approximately 100,000 clones, approximately 80% seen once. Sequenced material: CD4+ or CD8+ T cells sorted from blood, taken in a trial of the OX40 agonist ivuxolimab. The chain recombines TRBV6-5 with TRBJ1-5; TRBD1 aligns across 8 bases. The source is an adult with an advanced solid tumor such as melanoma, head and neck, liver or kidney cancer. The CDR3 sequence: CASSFDRGGQPQHF. The CDR3 DNA sequence: TGTGCCAGCAGCTTTGACAGGGGAGGACAGCCCCAGCATTTT.